The clone carrying this T cell receptor (beta chain) was seen only a few times. The antigen remains undetermined. Template switching added a universal primer binding site, and final cDNA carried unique molecular identifiers. TCRdb re-derived calls from the 5' RACE reads in MiXCR, one entry per CDR3 protein. This table holds 1.5 million to 2 million distinct CDR3 sequences, roughly a third found once. The data stem from a study of identical twins. Study observations and caveats: Reduced insertions were recorded for abundant cord blood beta clonotypes, with no such pattern in memory repertoires. Without tracking the same donors, conclusions rested on cross-sectional statistical analysis. Some out-of-frame alpha sequences were shared by twins, and these showed excess low generation probability.

This CDR3 spans 14 amino acids. Germline CDR1 reads MNHNS; CDR2 reads SASEGT. Trimming stripped 7 bases from V and 5 bases from J, with 14 bases between. The TCR was taken from a newborn girl in good health. Sequenced input: cord blood. The chain employs TRBV6-1 and TRBJ1-4; possible D gene TRBD1, 5 bases. The CDR3, as DNA: TGTGCCAGCACCCCAGGGCAGGAGAATGAAAAACTGTTTTTT. It codes for CASTPGQENEKLFF.